A single sample is the source of the 26 T cell receptor beta chains below, sequenced in a study of cytomegalovirus exposure and HLA in healthy donors. Primers for the PCR totalled 60 Vbeta and 13 Jbeta. Produced via immunoSEQ multiplex PCR; TCRdb's table is partial and in-frame only. The table has about 240,000 clones, more than 75% seen once. Sequenced input: PBMCs. These receptors all come from a girl aged 2-10 years in good health and CMV-seronegative.

The chain links TRBV11-2 to TRBJ1-1, with D unresolved. The ends were cut back, 7 bases at V and 4 bases at J, with 19 bases in the middle. Per germline, CDR1 SGHAT and CDR2 FQNNGV. This CDR3 is 15 amino acids long. The CDR3 DNA reads TGTGCCAGCACCACGGTATTGGGGAGCGGCACTGAAGCTTTCTTT. Its translation: CASTTVLGSGTEAFF. Together with reference TRBV11-2 and TRBJ1-1, the CDR3 gives the full variable domain: EAGVAQSPRYKIIEKRQSVAFWCNPISGHATLYWYQQILGQGPKLLIQFQNNGVVDDSQLPKDRFSAERLKGVDSTLKIQPAKLEDSAVYLCASTTVLGSGTEAFFGQGTRLTVV.

This clone was seen a handful of times. V is TRBV10-3 and J is TRBJ2-1; TRBD1 agrees at 7 bases. This CDR3 is 15 amino acids long. The germline V gene has CDR1 ENHRY and CDR2 SYGVKD. J lost 7 bases, V lost 5 bases, and 11 bases had no gene match. The CDR3 coding sequence is TGTGCCATCAGTTCCAGGACAGGCCGTGTGAATGAGCAGTTCTTC. Amino acid sequence: CAISSRTGRVNEQFF.

The genes are TRBV19 and TRBJ1-4; maybe TRBD1 (6 bases). Trimming removed 3 bases at V and 3 bases at J, with 14 bases between. The CDR3 is 16 residues long. Looked up from germline, CDR1 is LNHDA and CDR2 is SQIVND (reference sequence). CDR3 residues: CASSILRGASNEKLFF. The CDR3 DNA follows: TGTGCCAGTAGTATTTTACGGGGGGCCTCTAATGAAAAACTGTTTTTT. Based on the CDR3 plus reference TRBV19 and TRBJ1-4, the full variable domain is DGGITQSPKYLFRKEGQNVTLSCEQNLNHDAMYWYRQDPGQGLRLIYYSQIVNDFQKGDIAEGYSVSREKKESFPLTVTSAQKNPTAFYLCASSILRGASNEKLFFGSGTQLSVL.

The genes are TRBV6-6 and TRBJ2-7, with a weak D call TRBD1 (6 bases). The CDR3 is made up of 14 amino acids. The germline CDR1 and CDR2 sequences are MNHNY and SVGAGI (reference sequence). Trimming left V 3 bases short and J 5 bases short, with 14 bases between. The CDR3 nucleotides are TGTGCCAGCAGTTATGGACCTTCAGGGGACGAGCAGTACTTC. As protein: CASSYGPSGDEQYF.

This chain joins TRBV6-1 and TRBJ1-6; 8 bases match TRBD1. Germline loops: CDR1 MNHNS, CDR2 SASEGT. V lost 9 bases and J lost 6; bases outside the gene matches: 10. CDR3 length: 15 residues. The CDR3 protein is CASFGQGTFNSPLHF. CDR3 sequence (DNA): TGTGCCAGTTTCGGACAGGGCACTTTTAATTCACCCCTCCACTTT.

V and J are TRBV30 and TRBJ1-4, with D unresolved. Germline CDR1 GTSNPN, CDR2 SVGIG (reference sequence). This CDR3 region has 14 residues. V was shortened by 4 bases and J by 0 bases, with 9 bases between the two germline ends. As DNA, the CDR3 is TGTGCCTGGAACAGTGGTGCAACTAATGAAAAACTGTTTTTT. Translated, it gives CAWNSGATNEKLFF.

The gene calls are TRBV7-2 and TRBJ2-3; a possible D gene is TRBD2 (5 bases). V was pared by 2 bases and J by 1 base, with 10 bases between. CDR1 is SGHTA, CDR2 FQGNSA, per germline. The CDR3 has 15 residues. DNA of the CDR3: TGTGCCAGCAGCTTACAAGCGGATGGCACAGATACGCAGTATTTT. Encoded protein: CASSLQADGTDTQYF.

The chain joins TRBV19 to TRBJ2-7, with D maybe TRBD1 (5 bases). Per the germline V gene, CDR1 is LNHDA and CDR2 is SQIVND (reference sequence). The ends were cut back, 5 bases at V and 2 bases at J, with 19 bases in the middle. This CDR3 has 16 residues. The CDR3 reads CASSSEDIRAPYEQYF. CDR3 coding DNA: TGTGCCAGTAGTTCCGAGGACATAAGGGCCCCCTACGAGCAGTACTTC.

The V and J genes are TRBV29-1 and TRBJ2-2, with a weak D call TRBD2 (6 bases). The germline gives CDR1 SQVTM, CDR2 ANQGSEA. The CDR3 runs to 15 residues. Trimming stripped 6 bases from V and 0 bases from J, with 14 bases between. CDR3 bases: TGCAGCGTGAGGAGGGGTGGGTCGAACACCGGGGAGCTGTTTTTT. Encoded protein: CSVRRGGSNTGELFF.

The rearrangement links TRBV5-6 to TRBJ2-7; D call uncertain. In germline, CDR1 is SGHDT, CDR2 YYEEEE. Trimming removed 4 bases at V and 3 bases at J, with 5 bases between. CDR3 size: 11 residues. This CDR3 is CASSIGYEQYF. CDR3 nucleotide sequence: TGTGCCAGCAGCATCGGCTACGAGCAGTACTTC.

V usage is TRBV5-1 and J usage is TRBJ1-2; D is perhaps TRBD1 (6 bases). Trimming took 5 bases from V and 2 from J, leaving 16 bases between them. The germline V gene has CDR1 SGHRS and CDR2 YFSETQ. The CDR3 consists of 15 residues. The CDR3, as DNA: TGCGCCAGCAGAACAGGGACAAGATCCAACTATGGCTACACCTTC. It specifies CASRTGTRSNYGYTF. The full variable domain, rest sourced from reference TRBV5-1 and TRBJ1-2, is KAGVTQTPRYLIKTRGQQVTLSCSPISGHRSVSWYQQTPGQGLQFLFEYFSETQRNKGNFPGRFSGRQFSNSRSEMNVSTLELGDSALYLCASRTGTRSNYGYTFGSGTRLTVV.

This rearrangement joins TRBV2 to TRBJ1-1; TRBD1 matches 8 bases. From germline, CDR1 is SNHLY and CDR2 FYNNEI. The CDR3 has 15 residues. With 2 bases clipped from V and 0 bases from J, the junction kept 2 bases outside the gene matches. The CDR3 sequence: CASSEWDRLNTEAFF. For the CDR3, the DNA is TGTGCCAGCAGTGAATGGGACAGGCTGAACACTGAAGCTTTCTTT. The variable domain in full, completed from reference TRBV2 and TRBJ1-1, reads EPEVTQTPSHQVTQMGQEVILRCVPISNHLYFYWYRQILGQKVEFLVSFYNNEISEKSEIFDDQFSVERPDGSNFTLKIRSTKLEDSAMYFCASSEWDRLNTEAFFGQGTRLTVV.

In this sample, this clone turned up once. V gene TRBV5-6 combines with J gene TRBJ2-7, with D maybe TRBD1 (5 bases). The length of the CDR3 is 12 residues. The germline V gene encodes CDR1 SGHDT and CDR2 YYEEEE. The ends were cut back, 3 bases at V and 6 bases at J, with 10 bases in the middle. DNA for the CDR3: TGTGCCAGCAGCTGGACACGGGTCGAGCAGTACTTC. Amino acids: CASSWTRVEQYF.

The chain is built from TRBV19 and TRBJ1-2; D is unresolved. Deletions cut 3 bases from V and 5 bases from J, with 16 bases between. This CDR3 is built from 15 residues. Germline CDR1 is LNHDA and CDR2 is SQIVND (reference sequence). The CDR3 coding sequence is TGTGCCAGTAGTATTGTAAACAGCCTTGTATATGGCTACACCTTC. Protein product: CASSIVNSLVYGYTF.

V gene TRBV27 combines with J gene TRBJ2-7, with TRBD1 matching 8 bases. The CDR3 loop spans 14 amino acids. Germline assignment: CDR1 MNHEY and CDR2 SMNVEV (reference sequence). The J segment lost 1 base and the V segment lost 4 bases, leaving 3 bases of the junction unmatched. CDR3 coding DNA: TGTGCCAGCAGTTCGAGGACAGGGTCCTACGAGCAGTACTTC. Protein sequence: CASSSRTGSYEQYF.

The V gene is TRBV5-1, the J gene TRBJ1-1, with D tentatively TRBD1 (6 bases). The CDR3 totals 14 residues. Germline V CDR1 and CDR2: SGHRS, YFSETQ. Trimming shortened V by 4 bases and J by 0 bases, and 10 bases separated the two germline ends. The CDR3 nucleotides are TGCGCCAGCAGCCACGGACAGATGAACACTGAAGCTTTCTTT. It yields the protein CASSHGQMNTEAFF.

This chain uses TRBV19 with TRBJ1-5; 7 bases agree with TRBD1. This CDR3 region has 16 residues. Trimming took 4 bases from V and 5 from J; bases not matched to a gene: 11. The germline CDR1 and CDR2 sequences are LNHDA and SQIVND (reference sequence). The CDR3 here is CASSTRDSRKDQPQHF. The CDR3 DNA sequence: TGTGCCAGTAGTACTCGGGACAGCCGAAAGGATCAGCCCCAGCATTTT.

The chain joins TRBV2 to TRBJ2-3, with D possibly TRBD2 on 5 matching bases. This CDR3 is 12 amino acids long. CDR1 and CDR2 (germline): SNHLY, FYNNEI. Trimming took 6 bases from V and 5 from J, leaving 9 bases between them. CDR3 residues: CASRGGRDTQYF. CDR3 bases: TGTGCCAGCAGGGGCGGGCGAGATACGCAGTATTTT. Full variable domain (remainder filled in from reference TRBV2 and TRBJ2-3): EPEVTQTPSHQVTQMGQEVILRCVPISNHLYFYWYRQILGQKVEFLVSFYNNEISEKSEIFDDQFSVERPDGSNFTLKIRSTKLEDSAMYFCASRGGRDTQYFGPGTRLTVL.

This sequence joins TRBV7-9 and TRBJ2-7; 9 bases fit TRBD1. Per the germline V gene, CDR1 is SEHNR and CDR2 is FQNEAQ (reference sequence). The V segment lost 2 bases and the J segment 1 base; nucleotides outside the gene matches: 3. The CDR3 covers 15 residues. As DNA, the CDR3 is TGTGCCAGCAGCTTAATCGACAGGGGGTCCTACGAGCAGTACTTC. It translates to CASSLIDRGSYEQYF.

The gene calls are TRBV27 and TRBJ2-3; 12 positions match TRBD2. V gave up 10 bases and J gave up 3 bases; unmatched junction bases: 2. Germline V gene data show CDR1 as MNHEY and CDR2 as SMNVEV (reference sequence). The CDR3 spans 13 residues. DNA of the CDR3: TGTGCCACCCTAGCGGGGGGGACAGATACGCAGTATTTT. It translates to CATLAGGTDTQYF.

This rearrangement joins TRBV5-1 to TRBJ1-2; no definite D call. The germline gives CDR1 SGHRS, CDR2 YFSETQ. With 4 bases removed from V and 8 bases from J, the gap between germline ends came to 15 bases. The CDR3 loop spans 13 amino acids. CDR3 amino acids: CASSGINSRGYTF. CDR3 sequence (DNA): TGCGCCAGCAGCGGAATCAACAGCAGAGGCTACACCTTC.

The chain recombines TRBV27 with TRBJ1-2; D gene ambiguous. V shed 6 bases and J shed 4 bases, with 21 bases lying between them. The CDR3 totals 16 residues. Germline values: CDR1 MNHEY, CDR2 SMNVEV (reference sequence). In DNA, the CDR3 is TGTGCCAGCAGCAGAAAGCCGACTCGGATATTCTATGGCTACACCTTC. This encodes CASSRKPTRIFYGYTF.

This chain links TRBV15 with TRBJ2-7, with unresolved D. The CDR3 is made up of 17 amino acids. The V and J ends lost 0 bases and 2 bases respectively, with 17 bases between them. CDR1 and CDR2 (germline): LNHNV, YYDKDF (reference sequence). The CDR3, as DNA: TGTGCCACCAGCAGAGAGTGCCCGAGACGGGTGCCCTACGAGCAGTACTTC. Amino acid sequence: CATSRECPRRVPYEQYF. Filled out from reference TRBV15 and TRBJ2-7, the complete variable domain reads DAMVIQNPRYQVTQFGKPVTLSCSQTLNHNVMYWYQQKSSQAPKLLFHYYDKDFNNEADTPDNFQSRRPNTSFCFLDIRSPGLGDTAMYLCATSRECPRRVPYEQYFGPGTRLTVT.

The rearrangement links TRBV6-5 to TRBJ1-2, with a tentative D call TRBD1 (5 bases). Germline values: CDR1 MNHEY, CDR2 SVGAGI. Trimming removed 4 bases at V and 6 bases at J, with 18 bases between. The CDR3 is 15 amino acids. The CDR3 DNA reads TGTGCCAGCAGTTCCCAGCGACAGCTGGTCCATGGCTACACCTTC. Translated: CASSSQRQLVHGYTF.

The chain joins TRBV7-9 to TRBJ1-1; tentative D call: TRBD1 (6 bases). V was cut by 5 bases and J by 11 bases, with 18 bases left in between. Germline V gene lookup returns CDR1 SEHNR and CDR2 FQNEAQ (reference sequence). The CDR3 length is 13 residues. The CDR3 coding sequence is TGTGCCAGCAGCCCGCGACTGGACAGAGATGCTTTCTTT. Translation: CASSPRLDRDAFF.

This chain joins TRBV27 and TRBJ2-1; tentatively, D is TRBD1 (6 bases). V was clipped by 5 bases and J by 0 bases, with 14 bases between them. The CDR3 extends over 16 amino acids. Germline loops: CDR1 MNHEY, CDR2 SMNVEV (reference sequence). The CDR3 protein is CASSPPSGVSYNEQFF. CDR3 bases: TGTGCCAGCAGTCCTCCTTCAGGGGTCTCCTACAATGAGCAGTTCTTC.